This T cell receptor beta chain is from a study of T cell responses to AZD1222 COVID-19 vaccine. The study's findings and limits: The breadth and depth of Spike-specific TCRs increased once two AZD1222 doses had been given. Clonal diversity was possibly underestimated, and the donors were mostly white British, with more females.

V shed 3 bases, J shed 4 bases, and the junction held 9 bases outside the gene matches. The CDR3 spans 15 residues. In germline, CDR1 is SGDLS, CDR2 YYNGEE. Comments on this clone: The antigen remains undetermined.

Profiled with immunoSEQ multiplex PCR; TCRdb holds only in-frame clones, not every one. This table holds some 140,000 clones, 90% to 95% found once. The sample here was peripheral blood, taken on day 0 of AZD1222 vaccination. The V and J genes are TRBV9 and TRBJ2-5, with 7 bases matching TRBD1. The sequence was obtained from an adult in good health. CDR3 protein: CASSAYRGEAETQYF. The CDR3, as DNA: TGTGCCAGCAGCGCCTACAGGGGAGAGGCAGAGACCCAGTACTTC.